This TCR beta chain was captured by sequencing in a study of CXCR3-negative and CXCR3-positive naive CD8 T cells. To note about this clonotype: Its cognate antigen is unknown.

The CDR3 is made up of 12 amino acids. Germline-derived CDR1 and CDR2 are SQVTM and ANQGSEA. Study-level findings and limits: Diversity ran similarly high across both naive subsets but far lower in memory CD8+ cells. Cryopreserved PBMCs had partly decreased CXCR3 expression; fresh PBMCs were used in most assays. Comparison of naive cells showed more hydrophobic TRB CDR3s in CXCR3-positive than in CXCR3-negative naive cells.

Libraries of TRB cDNA were made by 5' RACE and carried UMIs. TCRdb reprocessed the 5' RACE reads, with one entry per CDR3 protein and no DNA. In all, the sample yields about 140,000 distinct CDR3 sequences. All CD8+ T cell subsets were sorted in triplicate at around 330,000 cells each. Within the CD8+ T cell compartment, naive cells were CD45RO-CCR7+CD27+CD95-. What was sequenced was naive CXCR3+ CD8+ T cells from blood. Indicated subset: CD45RO-CCR7+CD27+CD95- naive CD8+ T cells expressing CXCR3 (TNR3+). The genes are TRBV29-1 and TRBJ2-1. This receptor was obtained from a human donor in good health. Some clones in this sample may be carry-over from other donors' samples. The CDR3 reads CSAASSYNEQFF.